This TCR beta chain was identified in a study of T-cell memory formation after mild COVID-19. This CDR3 spans 14 amino acids. The ends were cut back, 3 bases at V and 0 bases at J, with 5 bases in the middle. The germline CDR1 and CDR2 sequences are SGHNT and YENEEA. TCRdb independently ran MiXCR on the 5' RACE reads; one entry per CDR3 protein. The sample lists tens of thousands of distinct CDR3 sequences, over 6.5% seen once, with roughly 0.79% in the top ten. Many counts were recorded for this clonotype. Sequencing was carried out using PBMCs or a T cell subset sorted from them (not recorded which). The chain links TRBV11-3 to TRBJ2-2; D perhaps matches TRBD1 (5 bases). The origin of this receptor is an adult who had mild COVID-19 (a few samples of this study predate the infection). Cell type and time point are not known. The CDR3 sequence is CASSFRANTGELFF. The DNA for the CDR3 is TGTGCCAGCAGCTTCAGGGCGAACACCGGGGAGCTGTTTTTT.